This is a list of T cell receptor beta chains from one sample in a study of OX40 agonist ivuxolimab in advanced cancers. The method was immunoSEQ multiplex PCR; TCRdb's version includes in-frame clones alone and lacks a portion of them. In the table there are 25,000 to 35,000 clones, less than 90% of which are singletons. Sequences were derived from CD4+ or CD8+ T cells sorted from blood, sampled in a trial of the OX40 agonist ivuxolimab. The receptors were gathered from an adult with an advanced solid tumor such as melanoma, head and neck, liver or kidney cancer. Both conserved end residues are part of each CDR3. D genes are given only for firm matches. For some rows the clone size is stated as once, few or many, or as a class when expanded; others skip it.

abundance: NA; v_gene: TRBV4-3; d_gene: TRBD1; j_gene: TRBJ1-2; CDR3aa: CASSHGTGGFYGYTF; CDR3nt: TGCGCCAGCAGCCATGGGACAGGGGGTTTCTATGGCTACACCTTC
abundance: NA; v_gene: TRBV9; d_gene: TRBD1; j_gene: TRBJ1-1; CDR3aa: CASSVDLQGAEAFF; CDR3nt: TGTGCCAGCAGCGTAGATTTACAGGGGGCTGAAGCTTTCTTT
abundance: NA; v_gene: TRBV5-5; d_gene: NA; j_gene: TRBJ2-7; CDR3aa: CASSLVGGSYEQYF; CDR3nt: TGTGCCAGCAGCCTAGTTGGAGGGTCCTACGAGCAGTACTTC
abundance: NA; v_gene: TRBV23-1; d_gene: NA; j_gene: TRBJ2-7; CDR3aa: CASSPTRRCRETHEQYF; CDR3nt: TGCGCCAGCAGCCCAACTCGTCGTTGCAGGGAAACCCACGAGCAGTACTTC
abundance: NA; v_gene: TRBV5-1; d_gene: TRBD1; j_gene: TRBJ1-6; CDR3aa: CASSLGRTGTGRSSYNSPLHF; CDR3nt: TGCGCCAGCAGCTTGGGGAGAACCGGGACAGGGCGAAGCTCCTATAATTCACCCCTCCACTTT
abundance: NA; v_gene: TRBV11-3; d_gene: TRBD1; j_gene: TRBJ2-7; CDR3aa: CASSLWGQGYEQYF; CDR3nt: TGTGCCAGCAGCTTATGGGGACAGGGTTACGAGCAGTACTTC
abundance: few; v_gene: TRBV10-3; d_gene: TRBD1; j_gene: TRBJ2-7; CDR3aa: CAISEFRTGGYYEQYF; CDR3nt: TGTGCCATCAGTGAATTCAGGACAGGGGGCTATTACGAGCAGTACTTC
abundance: NA; v_gene: TRBV28; d_gene: NA; j_gene: TRBJ1-5; CDR3aa: CASSLPYSNQPQHF; CDR3nt: TGTGCCAGCAGTTTACCCTATAGCAATCAGCCCCAGCATTTT
abundance: NA; v_gene: TRBV11-2; d_gene: NA; j_gene: TRBJ2-7; CDR3aa: CASSLATSDEQYF; CDR3nt: TGTGCCAGCAGCTTGGCAACTAGTGACGAGCAGTACTTC
abundance: NA; v_gene: TRBV5-6; d_gene: TRBD1; j_gene: TRBJ1-5; CDR3aa: CASSSTGAYSNQPQHF; CDR3nt: TGTGCCAGCAGCTCGACAGGGGCTTATAGCAATCAGCCCCAGCATTTT
abundance: NA; v_gene: TRBV5-4; d_gene: TRBD2; j_gene: TRBJ2-1; CDR3aa: CATYGTSDNEQFF; CDR3nt: TGTGCCACGTACGGGACTAGCGACAATGAGCAGTTCTTC
abundance: NA; v_gene: TRBV4-1; d_gene: NA; j_gene: TRBJ2-7; CDR3aa: CASSQGPDGIYEQYF; CDR3nt: TGCGCCAGCAGCCAAGGCCCTGACGGGATCTACGAGCAGTACTTC
abundance: NA; v_gene: TRBV19; d_gene: NA; j_gene: TRBJ2-2; CDR3aa: CASSMRGDRNTGELFF; CDR3nt: TGTGCCAGTAGTATGAGAGGGGATAGGAACACCGGGGAGCTGTTTTTT
abundance: NA; v_gene: TRBV28; d_gene: TRBD1; j_gene: TRBJ1-1; CDR3aa: CASSPPGQGVTEAFF; CDR3nt: TGTGCCAGCAGTCCCCCCGGACAGGGTGTAACTGAAGCTTTCTTT
abundance: NA; v_gene: TRBV29-1; d_gene: TRBD2; j_gene: TRBJ2-7; CDR3aa: CSVEVASGTYEQYF; CDR3nt: TGCAGCGTTGAAGTTGCCAGCGGGACCTACGAGCAGTACTTC
abundance: NA; v_gene: TRBV28; d_gene: NA; j_gene: TRBJ2-7; CDR3aa: CASTLGYEQYF; CDR3nt: TGTGCCAGTACGCTAGGCTACGAGCAGTACTTC
abundance: NA; v_gene: TRBV5-8; d_gene: TRBD1; j_gene: TRBJ1-1; CDR3aa: CASSLEPTGTVGTEAFF; CDR3nt: TGTGCCAGCAGCTTGGAGCCAACCGGGACAGTAGGGACTGAAGCTTTCTTT
abundance: NA; v_gene: TRBV7-6; d_gene: NA; j_gene: TRBJ2-1; CDR3aa: CASSLAQGGKQFF; CDR3nt: TGTGCCAGCAGCTTAGCCCAGGGGGGCAAGCAGTTCTTC
abundance: NA; v_gene: TRBV28; d_gene: NA; j_gene: TRBJ1-5; CDR3aa: CASSLVGSQPQHF; CDR3nt: TGTGCCAGCAGTTTAGTTGGGAGTCAGCCCCAGCATTTT
abundance: NA; v_gene: TRBV5-6; d_gene: NA; j_gene: TRBJ1-5; CDR3aa: CASSLGNNQPQHF; CDR3nt: TGTGCCAGCAGCTTGGGAAACAATCAGCCCCAGCATTTT
abundance: medium-sized; v_gene: TRBV4-2; d_gene: NA; j_gene: TRBJ2-7; CDR3aa: CASSQEGGAAYEQYF; CDR3nt: TGTGCCAGCAGCCAAGAGGGGGGGGCCGCCTACGAGCAGTACTTC
abundance: NA; v_gene: TRBV6-5; d_gene: NA; j_gene: TRBJ2-5; CDR3aa: CASSYGQAETQYF; CDR3nt: TGTGCCAGCAGTTACGGCCAGGCCGAGACCCAGTACTTC
abundance: NA; v_gene: TRBV7-9; d_gene: NA; j_gene: TRBJ1-1; CDR3aa: CASSLAGSSLREAFF; CDR3nt: TGTGCCAGCAGCTTAGCAGGCAGTTCGCTTCGAGAAGCTTTCTTT
abundance: NA; v_gene: TRBV28; d_gene: NA; j_gene: TRBJ2-7; CDR3aa: CASSQQNRAYEQYF; CDR3nt: TGTGCCAGCAGTCAGCAGAACAGGGCCTACGAGCAGTACTTC
abundance: NA; v_gene: TRBV13; d_gene: NA; j_gene: TRBJ2-2; CDR3aa: CASSLGGSTGELFF; CDR3nt: TGTGCCAGCAGCTTAGGAGGGTCCACCGGGGAGCTGTTTTTT
abundance: NA; v_gene: TRBV5-5; d_gene: TRBD1; j_gene: TRBJ1-4; CDR3aa: CASSTSSGQGREKLFF; CDR3nt: TGTGCCAGCAGCACTTCCTCGGGACAGGGGAGGGAAAAACTGTTTTTT
abundance: medium-sized; v_gene: TRBV9; d_gene: TRBD1; j_gene: TRBJ1-4; CDR3aa: CASSEQGADEKLFF; CDR3nt: TGTGCCAGCAGCGAACAGGGGGCGGATGAAAAACTGTTTTTT
abundance: NA; v_gene: TRBV6-4; d_gene: NA; j_gene: TRBJ2-1; CDR3aa: CASSDSGYNEQFF; CDR3nt: TGTGCCAGCAGTGACTCAGGGTACAATGAGCAGTTCTTC
abundance: NA; v_gene: TRBV2; d_gene: NA; j_gene: TRBJ2-1; CDR3aa: CASSERGQGGWNEQFF; CDR3nt: TGTGCCAGCAGTGAAAGGGGTCAGGGGGGCTGGAATGAGCAGTTCTTC
abundance: NA; v_gene: TRBV9; d_gene: TRBD1; j_gene: TRBJ2-1; CDR3aa: CATSTGDNEQFF; CDR3nt: TGTGCCACCTCGACAGGGGACAATGAGCAGTTCTTC
abundance: NA; v_gene: TRBV7-9; d_gene: NA; j_gene: TRBJ2-7; CDR3aa: CASSPPDAGEQYF; CDR3nt: TGTGCCAGCTCCCCCCCGGACGCGGGCGAGCAGTACTTC
abundance: NA; v_gene: TRBV27; d_gene: TRBD2; j_gene: TRBJ2-3; CDR3aa: CASIGLAGGRTDTQYF; CDR3nt: TGTGCCAGCATTGGCCTAGCGGGAGGTAGGACAGATACGCAGTATTTT
abundance: NA; v_gene: TRBV9; d_gene: NA; j_gene: TRBJ2-2; CDR3aa: CASSLGTGELFF; CDR3nt: TGTGCCAGCAGCCTCGGCACCGGGGAGCTGTTTTTT
abundance: NA; v_gene: TRBV6-5; d_gene: NA; j_gene: TRBJ1-5; CDR3aa: CASSLGHLNQPQHF; CDR3nt: TGTGCCAGCAGCTTGGGACACCTCAATCAGCCCCAGCATTTT
abundance: NA; v_gene: TRBV6-5; d_gene: NA; j_gene: TRBJ2-2; CDR3aa: CASRPLANTGELFF; CDR3nt: TGTGCCAGCAGACCACTAGCGAACACCGGGGAGCTGTTTTTT